This TCR beta chain was identified in a study of OX40 agonist ivuxolimab in advanced cancers. Study-wide findings and caveats: In the 0.1 to 3.0 mg/kg range, CD4+ and CD8+ blood T cells had expanded clonally by week 6.

As concerns this clone: What it binds is unknown.

Sequencing used immunoSEQ multiplex PCR; TCRdb keeps in-frame clones, though not all of them. The sample carries roughly 90,000 clones, roughly 94% recorded once. V dropped 3 bases and J dropped 1; count of bases not matched to a gene: 10. CDR1 SGHTA and CDR2 FQGNSA come from the germline V gene. The CDR3 runs to 17 residues. This sample comprised CD4+ or CD8+ T cells sorted from blood, obtained in a trial of the OX40 agonist ivuxolimab. The TCR comes from an adult with an advanced solid tumor such as melanoma, head and neck, liver or kidney cancer. The chain uses TRBV7-2 and TRBJ2-7; TRBD1 matches at 9 bases. CDR3 sequence (DNA): TGTGCCAGCAGCTTTCTTCGAGGGACAGGGCTTTCCTACGAGCAGTACTTC. Protein product: CASSFLRGTGLSYEQYF.